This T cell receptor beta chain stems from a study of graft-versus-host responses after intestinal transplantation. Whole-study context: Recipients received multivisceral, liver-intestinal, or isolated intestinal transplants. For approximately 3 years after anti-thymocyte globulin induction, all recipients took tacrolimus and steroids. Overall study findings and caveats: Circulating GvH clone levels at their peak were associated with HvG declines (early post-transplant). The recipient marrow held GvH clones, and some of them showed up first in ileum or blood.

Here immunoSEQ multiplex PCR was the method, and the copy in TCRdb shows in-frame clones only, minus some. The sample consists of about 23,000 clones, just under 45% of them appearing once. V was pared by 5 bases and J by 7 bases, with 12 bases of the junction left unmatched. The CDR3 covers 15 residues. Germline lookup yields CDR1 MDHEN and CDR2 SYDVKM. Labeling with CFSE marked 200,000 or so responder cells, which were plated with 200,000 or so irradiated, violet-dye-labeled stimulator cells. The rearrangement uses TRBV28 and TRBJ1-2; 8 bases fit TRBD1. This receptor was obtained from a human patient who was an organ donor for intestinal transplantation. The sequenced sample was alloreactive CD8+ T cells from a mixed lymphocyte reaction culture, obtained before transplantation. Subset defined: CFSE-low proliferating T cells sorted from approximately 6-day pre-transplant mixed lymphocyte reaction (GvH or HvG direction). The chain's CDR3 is CASSLQGAQLAGYTF. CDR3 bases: TGTGCCAGCAGTCTCCAGGGGGCGCAATTGGCTGGCTACACCTTC.